Following are 11 T cell receptor beta chains from one sample sequenced in a study of shared clonotypes between healthy human individuals. Some clones are missing from TCRdb's copy, which holds only in-frame ones; the method was immunoSEQ multiplex PCR. The sample shows some 500,000 clones, 90% to 96% of them seen only once. The sequencing input was naive CD4+ T cells sorted from blood. Subset of the sample: CD45RA+ positively selected. These receptors all come from a woman aged 25 to 39 in good health.

CDR3: CASSPGHNALEQYF. The CDR3 DNA sequence: TGCGCCAGCAGCCCGGGACATAACGCTTTGGAGCAGTACTTC. The chain joins TRBV5-1 to TRBJ2-7; D might be TRBD1 (6 bases). V was cut by 4 bases and J by 7 bases, with 18 bases left in between. The CDR3 has 14 amino acids. Germline CDR1 reads SGHRS; CDR2 reads YFSETQ.

The chain combines TRBV7-9 with TRBJ2-1, with 11 nucleotides matching TRBD2. This CDR3 region has 17 residues. Germline loops: CDR1 SEHNR, CDR2 FQNEAQ (reference sequence). J was trimmed by 1 base and V by 5 bases; bases with no gene match: 7. CDR3 protein: CASSRHSGRGSYNEQFF. CDR3 sequence (DNA): TGTGCCAGCAGCCGACATAGCGGGAGGGGGTCCTACAATGAGCAGTTCTTC.

The chain uses TRBV7-3 and TRBJ2-4; 9 bases are a match to TRBD1. Looked up from germline, CDR1 is SGHTA and CDR2 is FQGTGA. After removal of 10 bases from V and 3 bases from J, the junction contained 13 bases not matched to a gene. The CDR3 loop spans 16 amino acids. Written as DNA, the CDR3 is TGTGCCACCCCCCAACACAGGGGGCTCGGCAAAAACATTCAGTACTTC. It codes for CATPQHRGLGKNIQYF.

The chain carries TRBV15 and TRBJ1-4; D not certain. This CDR3 is 17 amino acids long. V lost 5 bases and J lost 0, with 16 bases in between. Germline V lookup: CDR1 LNHNV, CDR2 YYDKDF (reference sequence). The CDR3 protein is CATSGRFAAATNEKLFF. The CDR3 nucleotides are TGTGCCACCAGCGGGCGGTTTGCGGCCGCAACTAATGAAAAACTGTTTTTT.

The CDR3 DNA sequence: TGCACCTTCCGGGACCCTTACCTGGAGCAGTACTTC. The encoded protein is CTFRDPYLEQYF. The chain recombines TRBV1 with TRBJ2-7. TRBV1 is annotated as a pseudogene. The CDR3 extends over 12 amino acids.

This clone was seen just once. The rearrangement joins TRBV19 to TRBJ2-7, with D perhaps being TRBD1 or TRBD2 (5 bases each). Trimming shortened V by 3 bases and J by 2 bases, and 14 bases separated the two germline ends. The CDR3 extends over 15 amino acids. Germline V gives CDR1 LNHDA, CDR2 SQIVND (reference sequence). This CDR3 reads CASSIDGTDTYEQYF. For the CDR3, the DNA is TGTGCCAGTAGTATCGACGGGACCGATACCTACGAGCAGTACTTC.

The genes are TRBV28 and TRBJ2-7; TRBD1 agrees at 7 bases. The CDR3 covers 13 residues. V trimming: 6 bases; J trimming: 2 bases; junction bases outside the gene matches: 4. CDR1 and CDR2 from the germline V gene are MDHEN and SYDVKM. CDR3 DNA sequence: TGTGCCAGCAGACGGACAGGACCCTACGAGCAGTACTTC. The encoded protein is CASRRTGPYEQYF.

V gene TRBV5-1 combines with J gene TRBJ1-1; D gene unclear. Between the trimmed V and J ends, which lost 1 base and 11 bases, there was a span of 21 bases. Germline-derived CDR1 and CDR2 are SGHRS and YFSETQ. CDR3 size: 15 residues. This chain's CDR3 is CASSLLASDPLNAFF. DNA of the CDR3: TGCGCCAGCAGCTTGTTAGCCTCGGACCCCCTGAATGCTTTCTTT.

This clone came up once. This rearrangement joins TRBV19 to TRBJ2-3; D not resolved. The germline V and J ends were trimmed by 5 bases and 0 bases, with 15 bases remaining between them. This CDR3 contains 16 residues. In germline, CDR1 is LNHDA, CDR2 SQIVND (reference sequence). The chain's CDR3 is CASSVEVGLSTDTQYF. DNA of the CDR3: TGTGCCAGTAGTGTCGAGGTGGGTCTTAGCACAGATACGCAGTATTTT. The whole variable domain, filled in from reference TRBV19 and TRBJ2-3, reads DGGITQSPKYLFRKEGQNVTLSCEQNLNHDAMYWYRQDPGQGLRLIYYSQIVNDFQKGDIAEGYSVSREKKESFPLTVTSAQKNPTAFYLCASSVEVGLSTDTQYFGPGTRLTVL.

This clone was recorded once. The rearrangement links TRBV2 to TRBJ1-2; TRBD1 might be the D (5 bases). V shed 6 bases and J shed 3 bases, with 14 bases lying between them. CDR3 size: 14 residues. The V gene's germline CDR1 is SNHLY and CDR2 FYNNEI. The CDR3 loop reads CASSTQGKHYGYTF. CDR3 bases: TGTGCCAGCAGCACGCAGGGCAAGCACTATGGCTACACCTTC.

Regarding this clone: Different DNA sequences within this sample yield the same CDR3. V is TRBV28 and J is TRBJ2-7; D might be TRBD1 (6 bases). The CDR3 runs to 12 residues. Germline CDR1 is MDHEN and CDR2 is SYDVKM. V dropped 5 bases and J dropped 3 bases, with 8 bases sitting between them. Here the CDR3 reads CASSPDSYEQYF. The CDR3, as DNA: TGTGCCAGCAGTCCGGACAGCTACGAGCAGTACTTC.